The clone carrying this T cell receptor beta chain came up many times. Its antigen is not known. The authors made TCR cDNA by 5'RACE template switching, adding a universal primer site and UMIs. TCRdb itself ran the 5' RACE reads through MiXCR, one entry per CDR3 protein. In the table there are a few hundred thousand distinct CDR3 sequences, approximately 6% of which are singletons. This specimen comes from a study of T cells after yellow fever vaccination. Findings and caveats of the study: A large majority of primary-vaccination clones showed up again after the booster (around 96% CD4, 88% CD8).

Germline CDR1 reads SGHVS; CDR2 reads FQNEAQ. This CDR3 comprises 13 residues. Trimming took off 5 bases at V and 10 bases at J, with 15 bases between the two ends. The chain combines TRBV7-8 with TRBJ1-5; D unresolved. The receptor's source is a man between 25 and 39 years old who received the YFV17D yellow fever vaccine. The source material was PBMCs, sampled 5 days after the yellow fever booster vaccination. The CDR3: CASSPRNASPQHF. The DNA for the CDR3 is TGTGCCAGCAGCCCACGGAACGCCAGCCCCCAGCATTTT. Combining the CDR3 with reference TRBV7-8 and TRBJ1-5 gives the whole variable domain GAGVSQSPRYKVAKRGQDVALRCDPISGHVSLFWYQQALGQGPEFLTYFQNEAQLDKSGLPSDRFFAERPEGSVSTLKIQRTQQEDSAVYLCASSPRNASPQHFGDGTRLSIL.